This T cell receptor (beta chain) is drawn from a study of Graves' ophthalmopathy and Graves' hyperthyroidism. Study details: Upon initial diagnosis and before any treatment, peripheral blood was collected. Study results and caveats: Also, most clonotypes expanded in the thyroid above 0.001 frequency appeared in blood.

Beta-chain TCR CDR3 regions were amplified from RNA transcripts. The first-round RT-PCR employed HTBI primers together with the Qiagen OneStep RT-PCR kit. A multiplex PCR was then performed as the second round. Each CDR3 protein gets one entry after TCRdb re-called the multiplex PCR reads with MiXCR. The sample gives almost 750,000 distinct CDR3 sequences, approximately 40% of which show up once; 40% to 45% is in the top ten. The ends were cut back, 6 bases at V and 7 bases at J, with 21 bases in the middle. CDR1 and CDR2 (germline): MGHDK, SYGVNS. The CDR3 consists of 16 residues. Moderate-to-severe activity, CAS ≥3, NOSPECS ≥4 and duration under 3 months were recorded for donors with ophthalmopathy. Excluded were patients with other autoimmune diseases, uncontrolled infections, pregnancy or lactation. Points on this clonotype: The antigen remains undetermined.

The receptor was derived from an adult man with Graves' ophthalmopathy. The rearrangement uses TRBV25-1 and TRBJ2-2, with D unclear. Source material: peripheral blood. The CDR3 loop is CASSLVPKSSIGELFF. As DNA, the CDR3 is TGTGCCAGCAGCTTGGTACCCAAGTCGTCAATCGGGGAGCTGTTTTTT.